The rows below give T cell receptor beta chains drawn from one sample of a study of blood T cell repertoires in COVID-19. Clones were sequenced by immunoSEQ multiplex PCR, and TCRdb holds only the in-frame ones, with some missing. The table includes roughly 500,000 clones, 80% to 90% detected once. The specimen sequenced was peripheral blood. These TCRs come from a man aged 18 to 29 with COVID-19, enrolled during active disease. Both conserved end residues are trimmed from each CDR3. The order of the fields is V gene, clone size, J gene, CDR3 protein. Some rows have no size entry. The others give once, few or many, or a class for an expanded clone.

V: TRBV5-4
size: -
J: TRBJ2-7
CDR3: ASSPIAGFYYEQY

V: TRBV12-3/TRBV12-4
size: -
J: TRBJ2-7
CDR3: ASSFNSGAEQY

V: TRBV6-5
size: -
J: TRBJ2-1
CDR3: ASSYDRGPYNEQF

V: TRBV10-1
size: -
J: TRBJ1-2
CDR3: ASSDRTEANYGYT

V: TRBV5-4
size: once
J: TRBJ2-2
CDR3: ASSRWAGTPNTGELF

V: TRBV2
size: -
J: TRBJ2-7
CDR3: ASSETQVRGGTLYEQY

V: TRBV9
size: -
J: TRBJ2-7
CDR3: ASSPGLAGVHPYEQY

V: TRBV6-5
size: -
J: TRBJ1-1
CDR3: ASSYSQGEVAEAF

V: TRBV4-1
size: -
J: TRBJ2-5
CDR3: ASSRIAGGLETQY

V: TRBV2
size: -
J: TRBJ2-5
CDR3: ASSEERGFPETQY

V: TRBV7-9
size: -
J: TRBJ2-3
CDR3: ASSKTSSSTDTQY

V: TRBV6-1
size: -
J: TRBJ2-1
CDR3: ASSEVRGSYNEQF

V: TRBV11-2
size: once
J: TRBJ2-5
CDR3: ASSSFIQETQY

V: TRBV24-1
size: -
J: TRBJ2-1
CDR3: ATSGSSGRPNEQF